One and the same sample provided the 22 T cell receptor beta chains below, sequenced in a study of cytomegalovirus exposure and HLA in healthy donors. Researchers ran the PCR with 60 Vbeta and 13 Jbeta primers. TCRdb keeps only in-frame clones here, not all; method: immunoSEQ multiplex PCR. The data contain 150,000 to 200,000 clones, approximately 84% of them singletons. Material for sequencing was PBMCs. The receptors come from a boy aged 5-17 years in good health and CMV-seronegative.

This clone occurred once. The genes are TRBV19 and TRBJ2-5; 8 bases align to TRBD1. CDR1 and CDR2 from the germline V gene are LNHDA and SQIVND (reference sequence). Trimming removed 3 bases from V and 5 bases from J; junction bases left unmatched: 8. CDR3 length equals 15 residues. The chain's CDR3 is CASSIAGTGQETQYF. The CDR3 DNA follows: TGTGCCAGTAGTATTGCCGGGACAGGTCAGGAGACCCAGTACTTC.

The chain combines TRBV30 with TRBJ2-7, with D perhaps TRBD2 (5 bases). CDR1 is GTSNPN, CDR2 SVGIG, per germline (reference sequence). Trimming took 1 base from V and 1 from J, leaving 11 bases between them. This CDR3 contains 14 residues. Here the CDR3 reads CAWSEGSGSYEQYF. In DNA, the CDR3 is TGTGCCTGGAGTGAGGGTTCGGGATCCTACGAGCAGTACTTC.

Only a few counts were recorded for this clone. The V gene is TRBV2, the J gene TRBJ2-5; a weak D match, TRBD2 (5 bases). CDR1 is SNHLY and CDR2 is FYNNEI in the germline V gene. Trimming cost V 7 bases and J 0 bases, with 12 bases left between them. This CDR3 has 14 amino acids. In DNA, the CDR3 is TGTGCCAGCAAAATAACGGGGTACCAAGAGACCCAGTACTTC. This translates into CASKITGYQETQYF.

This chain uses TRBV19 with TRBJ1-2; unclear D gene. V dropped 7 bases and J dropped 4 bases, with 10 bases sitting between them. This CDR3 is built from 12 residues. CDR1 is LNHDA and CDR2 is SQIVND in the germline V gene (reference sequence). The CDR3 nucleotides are TGTGCCAGTACGCAGGAAAGCTATGGCTACACCTTC. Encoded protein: CASTQESYGYTF.

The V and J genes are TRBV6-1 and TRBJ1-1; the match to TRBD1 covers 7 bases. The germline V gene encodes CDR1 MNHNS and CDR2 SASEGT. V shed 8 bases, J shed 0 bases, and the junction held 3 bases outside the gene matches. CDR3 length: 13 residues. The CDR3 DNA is TGTGCCAGCCGGGGACAGATGAACACTGAAGCTTTCTTT. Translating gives CASRGQMNTEAFF.

CDR3 DNA: TGCGCCAGCAGCTTGTACGCGGGGACGGAGACCCAGTACTTC. Protein: CASSLYAGTETQYF. The rearrangement links TRBV5-1 to TRBJ2-5; TRBD2 might be the D (6 bases). Looked up from germline, CDR1 is SGHRS and CDR2 is YFSETQ. The CDR3 totals 14 residues. V was shortened by 1 base and J by 5 bases, with 12 bases between the two germline ends.

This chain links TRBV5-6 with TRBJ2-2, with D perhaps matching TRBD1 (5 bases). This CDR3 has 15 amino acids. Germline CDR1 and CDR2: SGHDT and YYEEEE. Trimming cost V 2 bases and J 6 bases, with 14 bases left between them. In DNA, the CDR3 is TGTGCCAGCAGCTTCCTGGGGCCGCAACCCGGGGAGCTGTTTTTT. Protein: CASSFLGPQPGELFF.

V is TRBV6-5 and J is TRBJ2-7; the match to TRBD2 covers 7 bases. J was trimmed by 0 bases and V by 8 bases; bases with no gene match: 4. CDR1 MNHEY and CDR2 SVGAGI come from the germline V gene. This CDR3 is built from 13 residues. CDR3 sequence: CASRDYNSYEQYF. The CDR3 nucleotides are TGTGCCAGCCGGGACTATAACTCCTACGAGCAGTACTTC.

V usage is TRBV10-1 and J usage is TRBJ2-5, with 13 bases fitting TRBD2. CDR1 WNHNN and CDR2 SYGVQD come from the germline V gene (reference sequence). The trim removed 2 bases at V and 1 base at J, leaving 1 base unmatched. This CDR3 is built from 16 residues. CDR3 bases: TGCGCCAGCAGTGAGGGACTAGCGGGGGCCCAAGAGACCCAGTACTTC. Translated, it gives CASSEGLAGAQETQYF.

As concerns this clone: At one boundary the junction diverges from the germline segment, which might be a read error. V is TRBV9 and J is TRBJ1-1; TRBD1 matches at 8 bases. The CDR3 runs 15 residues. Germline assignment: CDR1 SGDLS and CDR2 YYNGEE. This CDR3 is CASSGGTGGNAEAFF. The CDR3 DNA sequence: TGTGCCAGCAGCGGAGGAACAGGGGGGAACGCTGAAGCTTTCTTT.

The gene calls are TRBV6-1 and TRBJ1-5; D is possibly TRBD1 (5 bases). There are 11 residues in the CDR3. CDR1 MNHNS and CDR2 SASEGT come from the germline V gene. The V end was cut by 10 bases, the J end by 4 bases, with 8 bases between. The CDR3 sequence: CATRENQPQHF. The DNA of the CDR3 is TGTGCCACCAGGGAGAATCAGCCCCAGCATTTT.

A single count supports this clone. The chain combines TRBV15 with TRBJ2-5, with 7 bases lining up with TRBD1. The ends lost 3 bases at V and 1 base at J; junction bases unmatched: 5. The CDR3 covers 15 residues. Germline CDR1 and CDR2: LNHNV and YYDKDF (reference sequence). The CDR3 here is CATSSLGTVQETQYF. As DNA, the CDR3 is TGTGCCACCAGCAGCCTAGGGACAGTCCAAGAGACCCAGTACTTC. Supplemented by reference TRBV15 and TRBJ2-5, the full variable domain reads DAMVIQNPRYQVTQFGKPVTLSCSQTLNHNVMYWYQQKSSQAPKLLFHYYDKDFNNEADTPDNFQSRRPNTSFCFLDIRSPGLGDTAMYLCATSSLGTVQETQYFGPGTRLLVL.

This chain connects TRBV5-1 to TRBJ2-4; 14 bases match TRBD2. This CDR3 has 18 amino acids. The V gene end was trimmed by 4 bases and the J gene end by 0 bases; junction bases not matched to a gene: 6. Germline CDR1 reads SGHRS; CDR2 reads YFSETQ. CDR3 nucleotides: TGCGCCAGCAGCAGGACTAGCGGGGGGACTATAGCCAAAAACATTCAGTACTTC. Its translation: CASSRTSGGTIAKNIQYF.

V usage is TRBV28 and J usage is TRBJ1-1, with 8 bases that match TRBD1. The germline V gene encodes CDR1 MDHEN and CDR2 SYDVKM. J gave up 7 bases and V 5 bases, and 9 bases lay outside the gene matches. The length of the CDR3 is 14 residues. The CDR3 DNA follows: TGTGCCAGCAGTCACAGGGGGGGGGCAGGTGAAGCTTTCTTT. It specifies CASSHRGGAGEAFF.

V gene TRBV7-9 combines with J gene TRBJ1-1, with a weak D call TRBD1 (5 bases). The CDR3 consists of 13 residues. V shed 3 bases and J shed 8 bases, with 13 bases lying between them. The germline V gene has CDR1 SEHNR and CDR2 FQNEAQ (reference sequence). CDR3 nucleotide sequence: TGTGCCAGCAGCTTTTTCCAGGGCTCGGAAGCTTTCTTT. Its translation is CASSFFQGSEAFF.

The DNA for the CDR3 is TGTGCCAGCAGTGAAGCAGGGTACAGGAGTCAGCCCCAGCATTTT. Protein: CASSEAGYRSQPQHF. The genes are TRBV6-1 and TRBJ1-5, with D possibly matching TRBD1 (5 bases). The CDR3 loop spans 15 amino acids. V was shortened by 0 bases and J by 6 bases, with 12 bases between the two germline ends. The germline V gene has CDR1 MNHNS and CDR2 SASEGT.

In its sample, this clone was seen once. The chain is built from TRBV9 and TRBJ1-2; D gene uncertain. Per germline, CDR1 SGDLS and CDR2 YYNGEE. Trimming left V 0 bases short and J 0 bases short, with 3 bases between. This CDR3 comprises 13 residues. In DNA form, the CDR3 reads TGTGCCAGCAGCGTAGGCGCTAACTATGGCTACACCTTC. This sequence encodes CASSVGANYGYTF.

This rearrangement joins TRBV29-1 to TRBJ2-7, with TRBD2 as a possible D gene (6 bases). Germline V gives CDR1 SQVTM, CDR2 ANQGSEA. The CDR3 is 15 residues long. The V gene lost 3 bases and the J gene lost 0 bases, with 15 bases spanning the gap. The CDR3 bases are TGCAGCGTTGACATAGCGGCTAGCGCCTCCTACGAGCAGTACTTC. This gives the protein CSVDIAASASYEQYF.

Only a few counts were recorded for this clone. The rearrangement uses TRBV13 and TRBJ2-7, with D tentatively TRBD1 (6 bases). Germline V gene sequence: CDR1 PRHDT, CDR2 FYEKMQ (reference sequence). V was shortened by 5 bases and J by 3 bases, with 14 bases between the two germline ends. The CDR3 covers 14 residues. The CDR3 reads CASSPRDTNYEQYF. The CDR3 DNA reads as TGTGCCAGCAGCCCACGGGACACCAACTACGAGCAGTACTTC.

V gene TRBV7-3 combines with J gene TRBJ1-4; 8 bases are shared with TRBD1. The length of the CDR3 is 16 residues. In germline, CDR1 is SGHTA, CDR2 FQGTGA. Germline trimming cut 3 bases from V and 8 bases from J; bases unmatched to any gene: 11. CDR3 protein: CASSFINQGAGEKLFF. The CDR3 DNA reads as TGTGCCAGCAGCTTTATCAACCAGGGGGCTGGGGAAAAACTGTTTTTT.

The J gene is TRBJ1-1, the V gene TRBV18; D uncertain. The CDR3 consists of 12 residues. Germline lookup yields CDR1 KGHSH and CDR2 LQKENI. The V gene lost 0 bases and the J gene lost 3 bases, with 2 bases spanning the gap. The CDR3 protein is CASSPPYTEAFF. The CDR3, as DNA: TGTGCCAGCTCACCACCCTACACTGAAGCTTTCTTT. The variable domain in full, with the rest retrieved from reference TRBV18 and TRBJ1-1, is NAGVMQNPRHLVRRRGQEARLRCSPMKGHSHVYWYRQLPEEGLKFMVYLQKENIIDESGMPKERFSAEFPKEGPSILRIQQVVRGDSAAYFCASSPPYTEAFFGQGTRLTVV.

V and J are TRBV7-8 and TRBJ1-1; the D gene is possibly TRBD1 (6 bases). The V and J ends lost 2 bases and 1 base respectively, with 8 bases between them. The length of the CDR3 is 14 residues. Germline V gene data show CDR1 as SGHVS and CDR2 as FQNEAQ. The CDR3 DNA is TGTGCCAGCAGCTTACAGGACAGGAACACTGAAGCTTTCTTT. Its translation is CASSLQDRNTEAFF.